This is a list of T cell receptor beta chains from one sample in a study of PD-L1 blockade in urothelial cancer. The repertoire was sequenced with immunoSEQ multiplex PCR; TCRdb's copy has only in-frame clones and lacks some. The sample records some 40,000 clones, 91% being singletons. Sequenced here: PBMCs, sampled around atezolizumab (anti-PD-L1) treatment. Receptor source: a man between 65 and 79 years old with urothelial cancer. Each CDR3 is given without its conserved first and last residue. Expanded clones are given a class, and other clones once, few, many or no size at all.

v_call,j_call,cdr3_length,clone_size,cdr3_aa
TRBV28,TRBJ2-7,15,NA,ASSSAGTSGRVYEQY
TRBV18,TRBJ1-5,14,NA,ASSPAGQGSNQPQH
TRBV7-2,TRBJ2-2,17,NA,ASSLRRASGNQSPGELF
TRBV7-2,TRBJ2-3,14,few,ASSKRTGDWTDTQY
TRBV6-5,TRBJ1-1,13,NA,ASSRNRGRDTEAF
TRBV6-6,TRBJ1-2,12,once,ASSSVTSNYGYT
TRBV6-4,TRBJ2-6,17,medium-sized,ASRLTREGRPSGANVLT
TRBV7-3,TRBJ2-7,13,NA,ASSRAGSGRYEQY
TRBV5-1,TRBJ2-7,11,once,ASSRDRAYEQY
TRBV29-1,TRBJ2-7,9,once,SAEGLYEQY
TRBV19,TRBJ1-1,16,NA,ASSIDLGRGNLVPEAF
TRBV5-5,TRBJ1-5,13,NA,ASSSGQNFNQPQH
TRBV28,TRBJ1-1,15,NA,ASSFKRGGSIRTEAF
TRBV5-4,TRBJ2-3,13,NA,ASSSKRERTDTQY
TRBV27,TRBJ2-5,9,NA,ASYARGTQY
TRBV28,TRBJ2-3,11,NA,ASKTGGVDTQY
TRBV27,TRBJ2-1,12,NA,ASRTLAGYNEQF
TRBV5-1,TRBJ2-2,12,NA,ASTPSDGSGELF